This T cell receptor (beta chain) was sequenced for a study of post-analysis software for immune sequencing data. Study-level information: Several disease courses (relapsing-remitting, secondary progressive and progressive-relapsing) of multiple sclerosis were included.

The CDR3 runs 12 residues. J lost 7 bases, V lost 5 bases, and 6 bases had no gene match. Germline CDR1 reads SQVTM; CDR2 reads ANQGSEA. Prepared libraries of TCR beta cDNA carried unique molecular identifiers. T cells, 1 to 10 million of them, yielded approximately 530,000 cDNA molecules. MiXCR was run by TCRdb on the PCR reads, yielding one entry per CDR3 protein. The sample carries roughly 570,000 distinct CDR3 sequences, less than 40% recorded once. Study findings and constraints: The F measure placed samples prepared in the same batch into strongly shared clusters. Normalized Chao1 diversity in multiple sclerosis patients fell significantly below that of controls. When patients were compared with controls, a handful of TRBV segments were more frequent, TRBV5-6, TRBV5-1 and TRBV20-1 among them.

Concerning this clonotype itself: No antigen is known for it.

The chain is built from TRBV29-1 and TRBJ1-1; TRBD1 matches 8 bases. Specimen: blood. The clonotype originates from a girl under 18 with multiple sclerosis. The CDR3 DNA reads TGCAGCGTTTGGACAGGGCCTCTTGAAGCTTTCTTT. It specifies CSVWTGPLEAFF.